Each of the 17 T cell receptor beta chains below was sequenced from the same sample in a study of cytomegalovirus exposure and HLA in healthy donors. Primers: 60 Vbeta forward and 13 Jbeta reverse. Sequenced by immunoSEQ multiplex PCR; TCRdb stores in-frame clones only, minus some. The data hold about 130,000 clones, with about 78% observed a single time. Sample: PBMCs. The receptors originated from a man aged 45-60 years in good health and CMV-seronegative.

The CDR3 sequence: CASSMDLGAVGLAGDRQYF. The CDR3 nucleotides read TGTGCCAGTAGTATGGATCTCGGGGCAGTAGGACTAGCGGGCGATCGGCAGTACTTC. The V call is TRBV19, the J call TRBJ2-7; 11 bases fit TRBD2. From germline, CDR1 is LNHDA and CDR2 SQIVND (reference sequence). The CDR3 is made up of 19 amino acids. With V trimmed by 3 bases and J by 9 bases, 22 bases remained unmatched.

The V gene is TRBV28, the J gene TRBJ1-1; 7 bases line up with TRBD1. V shed 5 bases and J 1 base; nucleotides not matched to a gene: 7. Germline lookup yields CDR1 MDHEN and CDR2 SYDVKM. The CDR3 has 15 residues. For the CDR3, the DNA is TGTGCCAGCAGTGGAGCCGGGACAGCGAACACTGAAGCTTTCTTT. It specifies CASSGAGTANTEAFF. The complete variable domain, with remaining parts taken from reference TRBV28 and TRBJ1-1, reads DVKVTQSSRYLVKRTGEKVFLECVQDMDHENMFWYRQDPGLGLRLIYFSYDVKMKEKGDIPEGYSVSREKKERFSLILESASTNQTSMYLCASSGAGTANTEAFFGQGTRLTVV.

The chain couples TRBV6-5 to TRBJ2-2; TRBD1 matches 7 bases. V shed 6 bases, J shed 8 bases, and the junction held 6 bases outside the gene matches. The CDR3 length is 13 residues. Germline lookup yields CDR1 MNHEY and CDR2 SVGAGI. CDR3 bases: TGTGCCAGCAGGAGACAGGGAGTTGGGGAGCTGTTTTTT. It codes for CASRRQGVGELFF.

CDR3 DNA: TGTGCCAGCAGCCTATATTCACCCCCGCGGACTGAAGCTTTCTTT. Translation: CASSLYSPPRTEAFF. This chain connects TRBV28 to TRBJ1-1; D gene ambiguous. Between the trimmed V and J ends, which lost 6 bases and 5 bases, there was a span of 19 bases. The CDR3 is 15 residues long. Germline CDR1 and CDR2: MDHEN and SYDVKM.

This chain joins TRBV5-1 and TRBJ2-3; 8 bases fit TRBD1. The CDR3 length is 15 residues. Per the germline V gene, CDR1 is SGHRS and CDR2 is YFSETQ. V lost 0 bases and J lost 2; bases outside the gene matches: 2. The CDR3 DNA is TGCGCCAGCAGCTTGGGGACAGGGACCACAGATACGCAGTATTTT. Its translation is CASSLGTGTTDTQYF.

The gene calls are TRBV6-5 and TRBJ1-4; D might be TRBD1 (6 bases). V lost 4 bases to trimming and J lost 8 bases, with 17 bases between them. Germline loops: CDR1 MNHEY, CDR2 SVGAGI. This CDR3 region has 15 residues. Written as DNA, the CDR3 is TGTGCCAGCAGTTCCGCCGCGGGGGCTGGGGAAAAACTGTTTTTT. This codes for CASSSAAGAGEKLFF.

The chain is built from TRBV28 and TRBJ1-5; a possible D gene is TRBD1 (5 bases). The germline V gene encodes CDR1 MDHEN and CDR2 SYDVKM. The CDR3 contains 18 residues. The germline V and J ends were trimmed by 2 bases and 0 bases, with 17 bases remaining between them. CDR3 region: CASSLQGHSTYSNQPQHF. The CDR3 DNA follows: TGTGCCAGCAGTTTACAGGGCCACTCAACCTATAGCAATCAGCCCCAGCATTTT.

The rearrangement uses TRBV28 and TRBJ1-4; D gene ambiguous. There are 15 residues in the CDR3. The V gene's germline CDR1 is MDHEN and CDR2 SYDVKM. Trimming removed 2 bases at V and 7 bases at J, with 14 bases between. The CDR3 nucleotides read TGTGCCAGCAGTTTACCGGGGAGAGAAGGTGAAAAACTGTTTTTT. It codes for CASSLPGREGEKLFF.

This chain joins TRBV11-3 and TRBJ2-2; tentatively, D is TRBD1 (6 bases). The CDR3 contains 16 residues. The V gene lost 0 bases and the J gene lost 3 bases, with 11 bases spanning the gap. Per germline, CDR1 SGHNT and CDR2 YENEEA. CDR3: CASSLETGTHTGELFF. The CDR3 nucleotides are TGTGCCAGCAGCTTAGAAACCGGGACACACACCGGGGAGCTGTTTTTT.

The V gene is TRBV6-5, the J gene TRBJ2-1; 10 bases align to TRBD2. The germline V gene encodes CDR1 MNHEY and CDR2 SVGAGI. CDR3 length: 15 amino acids. With V trimmed by 7 bases and J by 2 bases, 5 bases remained unmatched. The CDR3 protein is CASNKGTSAYNEQFF. CDR3 nucleotide sequence: TGTGCCAGCAATAAAGGGACTAGCGCCTACAATGAGCAGTTCTTC.

This chain uses TRBV19 with TRBJ2-1; TRBD2 matches 12 bases. With 7 bases clipped from V and 4 bases from J, the junction kept 5 bases outside the gene matches. The CDR3 consists of 15 residues. CDR1 LNHDA and CDR2 SQIVND come from the germline V gene (reference sequence). CDR3 coding DNA: TGTGCCAGTATGCCTAGCGGGAGGGGGTACAATGAGCAGTTCTTC. Translation gives CASMPSGRGYNEQFF.

The J gene is TRBJ2-1, the V gene TRBV5-1; TRBD1 matches at 7 bases. V was pared by 4 bases and J by 7 bases, with 8 bases of the junction left unmatched. The CDR3 loop spans 14 amino acids. Germline V gene sequence: CDR1 SGHRS, CDR2 YFSETQ. CDR3 sequence: CASSVLGGINEQFF. CDR3 in DNA: TGCGCCAGCAGCGTGTTAGGGGGCATAAATGAGCAGTTCTTC.

This rearrangement joins TRBV19 to TRBJ1-5, with 9 bases fitting TRBD1. V was pared by 6 bases and J by 0 bases, with 12 bases of the junction left unmatched. Germline values: CDR1 LNHDA, CDR2 SQIVND (reference sequence). This CDR3 spans 18 amino acids. DNA of the CDR3: TGTGCCAGTAGCCCAGGACAGGGGCGACGATATAGCAATCAGCCCCAGCATTTT. It yields the protein CASSPGQGRRYSNQPQHF.

This chain joins TRBV10-3 and TRBJ2-5, with 8 nucleotides matching TRBD1. In germline, CDR1 is ENHRY, CDR2 SYGVKD. After removal of 4 bases from V and 2 bases from J, the junction contained 3 bases not matched to a gene. This CDR3 has 14 amino acids. The CDR3 is CAISGGQGQETQYF. The CDR3 coding sequence is TGTGCCATCAGTGGTGGACAGGGTCAAGAGACCCAGTACTTC.

The chain recombines TRBV5-5 with TRBJ2-2; TRBD1 agrees at 9 bases. With V trimmed by 2 bases and J by 3 bases, 8 bases remained unmatched. The CDR3 loop spans 17 amino acids. The germline CDR1 and CDR2 sequences are SGHKS and YYEKEE (reference sequence). The CDR3 region has the DNA TGTGCCAGCAGCTTTACATCCGGGACAGGGTACACCGGGGAGCTGTTTTTT. It specifies CASSFTSGTGYTGELFF.

The chain combines TRBV29-1 with TRBJ2-2, with D perhaps TRBD1 (5 bases). The length of the CDR3 is 15 residues. The germline CDR1 and CDR2 sequences are SQVTM and ANQGSEA. V gave up 3 bases and J gave up 1 base, with 12 bases separating them. Here the CDR3 reads CSVDNPGQNTGELFF. CDR3 bases: TGCAGCGTTGATAATCCAGGACAGAACACCGGGGAGCTGTTTTTT.

J is TRBJ2-7 and V is TRBV12-2; the table gives TRBD1 as D, unverified against the DNA. TRBV12-2 is given as a pseudogene. The CDR3 has 16 amino acids. The CDR3 protein is CASRLAAVSFTYEQYF. CDR3 DNA sequence: TGTGCAAGTCGCTTAGCTGCAGTCTCTTTCACCTACGAGCAGTACTTC.